The source of this TCR beta chain is a study of tumor-infiltrating lymphocytes in primary liver carcinoma (dated by TCRdb to about 2017). With regard to the full study: The five patients, three men and two women aged 30 to 69 years, had hepatocellular carcinoma (four) or combined HCC and intrahepatic cholangiocarcinoma (one). The five patients had tumors staged T1-T3 N0M0, with maximum diameters ranging from roughly 4 to 10 cm. Samples yielded roughly 3.5 to 7.13 million productive TCRbeta reads; read depth did not differ significantly between tissue types. High reproducibility was observed for the technical replicate repertoires, with mean shared-clone rates about 0.89 and correlation coefficients above 0.95. TCRbeta repertoire sequencing covered about 35 specimens from 5 patients: around 25 tumor regions, 5 adjacent noncancerous liver tissues and 5 peripheral blood samples. Across five regions of each liver tumor, along with adjacent normal tissue and blood, the study brought together TCRbeta repertoire sequencing, expression microarrays and whole-exome sequencing. To link TCRbeta repertoire diversity to the local molecular phenotype, the 20 to 25 tumor region samples were profiled with Agilent mRNA microarrays. What the study reported, not specific to this receptor: The top 250 clones made up a significantly larger repertoire fraction in tumors than in blood (p = 0.039). Repertoire overlap was higher between tumor regions (mean around 36%) than tumor-adjacent (around 17%) or tumor-blood (14%) pairs, consistent with antigen-driven expansion. Only about 7.5-25% of top clones were present in all five regions of a tumor, suggesting spatial heterogeneity of tumor-infiltrating T cells. Bulk unsorted samples precluded comparing CD4+ and CD8+ T cell repertoires. Only a few patients were included in the study, and the authors note that the findings should be validated in a larger study. Because only the TCR beta chain was sequenced and unpaired alpha chains were not captured, true repertoire diversity is likely underestimated.

V lost 3 bases and J lost 16 bases; the stretch between them is 14 bases long. Spanning cysteine to phenylalanine, the CDR3 consists of 11 amino acids. The sequence is cut down to CDR3 DNA, 33 bases in frame from base 1. CDR1 SGHNT and CDR2 YYREEE are derived from the germline V gene (reference sequence). A constant-region primer and ProtoScript II reverse transcriptase were used to reverse-transcribe TCRbeta-specific cDNA from approximately 500 ng total RNA. Three nested multiplex PCR rounds, following a slightly modified ARM-PCR procedure, were used to build the TCRbeta libraries. The first two PCR rounds used multiplex TRBV1-TRBV30 forward primers with a Cbeta reverse primer, each for 10 cycles. Sample barcodes and Illumina adapters were added in a final 25-cycle PCR with Deep VentR polymerase. Before sequencing, amplicons between 200 and 500 bp were purified from gel using a QIAquick gel extraction kit. TCRbeta amplicons were sequenced on an Illumina HiSeq 2500 with 250-bp paired-end reads. The authors' pipeline ran thus. To recover full CDR3 sequences, reads were quality-trimmed using Trimmomatic v0.33 and paired reads were then merged using FLASH v1.2.11. V, D and J germline segments were assigned to the rearranged TCRbeta sequences using MiGEC v1.2.1b. Clonotype statistics and Shannon-Wiener diversity indices were computed with VDJtools v1.0.0. To reduce sampling bias, subsequent analyses other than the diversity analysis used only the 250 most abundant clonotypes in each sample. TCRdb reanalyzed the raw reads on its own, using fastp at Q25 for trimming and MiXCR for clone calling, and kept in-frame beta chains. Each entry merges the rows of one CDR3 protein and shows their most common DNA and genes. The V and J calls come from TCRdb's annotation, not from the publication. Here the sample has 55,000 to 65,000 distinct CDR3 sequences; 55% to 75% occur a single time. The biggest ten clones account for roughly three fifths of the sample.

Total RNA and DNA were co-extracted without cell sorting from around 20-30 mg of bulk tissue using the AllPrep DNA/RNA mini kit. Surgical resection was performed in China between 2015 and early 2016 on about 5 patients with histopathologically diagnosed primary liver carcinoma. Patients had chronic HBV infection and were treatment-naive at sampling. Each tumor was sampled at five spatially separated regions: the superior, inferior, left-lateral and right-lateral poles and the tumor centre. More than 75% viable tumor cells were found by histology in every tumor sample. Fresh tumor and adjacent tissue pieces were bisected; one half was stored in RNAlater at -80°C, the other sent for histology. As to this clonotype: This receptor's antigen is unknown. No much larger clone is present one base from it, and per-base qualities are unavailable.

The sequence links TRBV5-4 to TRBJ2-1, with the D gene not confidently named. This TCR came from a man aged 40-55 years with primary liver carcinoma and hepatitis B virus infection. Sequenced material: liver tumor tissue from sampling region 2. Interpreted using the paper, the cell subset or site label stands for: tumor region T2, inferior pole. The DNA sequence reads TGTGCCAGCAGCTGGGGAAATGGGCAATTCTTC. Translated, it reads CASSWGNGQFF.